One and the same sample provided the 21 T cell receptor beta chains below, sequenced in a study of immune cell composition in non-small cell lung cancer. The method was immunoSEQ multiplex PCR; TCRdb's version includes in-frame clones alone and lacks a portion of them. Found here are over 4,000 clones, approximately 83% of them singletons; the top ten hold roughly 9.7%. Source material: lung tumor tissue. The receptors were gathered from a human donor with non-small cell lung cancer.

The rearrangement uses TRBV11-2 and TRBJ2-5, with a tentative D call TRBD2 (5 bases). The V end lost 0 bases, the J end lost 5 bases, and 16 bases lay between the germline ends. Germline CDR1 reads SGHAT; CDR2 reads FQNNGV. CDR3 length: 16 amino acids. In nucleotides, the CDR3 is TGTGCCAGCAGCTTAGATAACGGCGGAGGATTGGAGACCCAGTACTTC. Translated: CASSLDNGGGLETQYF.

The chain recombines TRBV5-1 with TRBJ2-7; D remains unclear. V lost 4 bases, J lost 0 bases, and 11 bases lay in between. Germline loops: CDR1 SGHRS, CDR2 YFSETQ. This CDR3 has 14 amino acids. CDR3 region: CASSVQVSSYEQYF. The CDR3 DNA sequence: TGCGCCAGCAGCGTGCAGGTGAGCTCCTACGAGCAGTACTTC.

With respect to this clone: One end of the junction varies from germline; a read error may be responsible. The gene calls are TRBV5-5 and TRBJ2-1, with 7 positions matching TRBD1. The germline gives CDR1 SGHKS, CDR2 YYEKEE (reference sequence). The CDR3 spans 12 residues. CDR3 coding DNA: TGTGCCAGCAGCGACGACGGTGACAGGGTGCTCTTC. It encodes CASSDDGDRVLF.

This clone rates as large (0.1 to 1%). V usage is TRBV2 and J usage is TRBJ2-5; 15 bases line up with TRBD2. The CDR3 extends over 15 amino acids. Losses at the gene ends were 4 bases for V and 6 bases for J; bases not matched to a gene: 3. Germline V gene data show CDR1 as SNHLY and CDR2 as FYNNEI. In DNA form, the CDR3 reads TGTGCCAGCAGTGGGACTAGCGGGAGGGAGAAGACCCAGTACTTC. Protein product: CASSGTSGREKTQYF.

The chain has TRBV5-1 and TRBJ1-2; 9 bases fit TRBD1. Trimming cost V 1 base and J 3 bases; bases outside gene matches: 1. Looked up from germline, CDR1 is SGHRS and CDR2 is YFSETQ. CDR3 size: 14 residues. CDR3 nucleotides: TGCGCCAGCAGCTTGTGGACAGGGGACTATGGCTACACCTTC. Translated, it gives CASSLWTGDYGYTF.

The V call is TRBV5-4, the J call TRBJ2-5, with 7 bases that match TRBD1. With V trimmed by 1 base and J by 7 bases, 13 bases remained unmatched. This CDR3 is 16 amino acids long. Germline CDR1 and CDR2: SGHNT and YYREEE (reference sequence). Here the CDR3 reads CASSLIRGGEGATQYF. Here the CDR3 DNA reads TGTGCCAGCAGCTTGATTCGGGGTGGAGAGGGGGCGACCCAGTACTTC.

The genes are TRBV11-2 and TRBJ1-2, with D possibly matching TRBD1 (6 bases). The CDR3 runs to 16 residues. V lost 4 bases and J 3 bases, leaving 18 bases between the germline ends. In germline, CDR1 is SGHAT, CDR2 FQNNGV. The CDR3 DNA is TGTGCCAGCAGCTGGGAACGGCTCTCAGGGGACTATGGCTACACCTTC. Encoded protein: CASSWERLSGDYGYTF. Supplemented by reference TRBV11-2 and TRBJ1-2, the full variable domain reads EAGVAQSPRYKIIEKRQSVAFWCNPISGHATLYWYQQILGQGPKLLIQFQNNGVVDDSQLPKDRFSAERLKGVDSTLKIQPAKLEDSAVYLCASSWERLSGDYGYTFGSGTRLTVV.

The V and J genes are TRBV6-1 and TRBJ1-3, with 8 bases lining up with TRBD1. Germline V gene data show CDR1 as MNHNS and CDR2 as SASEGT. The V and J ends lost 3 bases and 3 bases, in that order; junction bases with no gene match: 7. This CDR3 is 16 amino acids long. This chain's CDR3 is CASSEDRVFGGNTIYF. The CDR3 bases are TGTGCCAGCAGTGAGGACAGGGTTTTTGGTGGAAACACCATATATTTT.

The chain employs TRBV7-6 and TRBJ1-6, with 7 bases matching TRBD1. Trimming cost V 4 bases and J 6 bases; bases outside gene matches: 3. Per the germline V gene, CDR1 is SGHVS and CDR2 is FNYEAQ. CDR3 size: 14 residues. The CDR3 DNA sequence: TGTGCCAGCAGCTCCGGGACAGTTAATTCACCCCTCCACTTT. Protein product: CASSSGTVNSPLHF. The full variable domain, rest sourced from reference TRBV7-6 and TRBJ1-6, is GAGVSQSPRYKVTKRGQDVALRCDPISGHVSLYWYRQALGQGPEFLTYFNYEAQQDKSGLPNDRFSAERPEGSISTLTIQRTEQRDSAMYRCASSSGTVNSPLHFGNGTRLTVT.

The chain couples TRBV28 to TRBJ1-2, with 7 bases fitting TRBD1. The CDR3 has 13 amino acids. Germline V gives CDR1 MDHEN, CDR2 SYDVKM. V dropped 6 bases and J dropped 4; count of bases not matched to a gene: 5. The CDR3 protein is CASSRQGGYGYTF. DNA for the CDR3: TGTGCCAGCAGCCGACAGGGTGGCTATGGCTACACCTTC.

The gene calls are TRBV27 and TRBJ2-1, with 16 positions matching TRBD2. V shed 5 bases and J 0 bases; nucleotides not matched to a gene: 7. Germline CDR1 and CDR2: MNHEY and SMNVEV (reference sequence). The CDR3 totals 19 residues. Written as DNA, the CDR3 is TGTGCCAGCAGTGCGGGACTAGCGGGAGGGCCCTACTCCTACAATGAGCAGTTCTTC. This translates into CASSAGLAGGPYSYNEQFF.

The rearrangement joins TRBV2 to TRBJ1-1; 7 bases are shared with TRBD1. Germline CDR1 SNHLY, CDR2 FYNNEI. The CDR3 contains 13 residues. J gave up 2 bases and V 9 bases, and 6 bases lay outside the gene matches. The CDR3 region is CARSQGLNTEAFF. The CDR3 DNA follows: TGTGCCAGGTCACAGGGGCTCAACACTGAAGCTTTCTTT.

The count of this clone is one. V and J are TRBV5-4 and TRBJ2-3; 11 bases map to TRBD2. Looked up from germline, CDR1 is SGHNT and CDR2 is YYREEE (reference sequence). V dropped 4 bases and J dropped 2; count of bases not matched to a gene: 6. The CDR3 covers 16 residues. The DNA for the CDR3 is TGTGCCAGCAGCCGAGGGACTAGCGGAAACACAGATACGCAGTATTTT. Protein: CASSRGTSGNTDTQYF.

This clone has just one count. The chain recombines TRBV5-6 with TRBJ1-6; 7 bases map to TRBD1. The CDR3 contains 14 residues. With 1 base clipped from V and 7 bases from J, the junction kept 2 bases outside the gene matches. CDR1 is SGHDT, CDR2 YYEEEE, per germline. CDR3 sequence (DNA): TGTGCCAGCAGCTTGATACAGGGGAATTCACCCCTCCACTTT. Translating it yields CASSLIQGNSPLHF.

The chain employs TRBV5-1 and TRBJ2-1, with D tentatively TRBD1 (5 bases). The CDR3 is made up of 11 amino acids. Germline assignment: CDR1 SGHRS and CDR2 YFSETQ. Trimming took 1 base from V and 10 from J, leaving 6 bases between them. CDR3 nucleotides: TGCGCCAGCAGCTTGCGGACAGAGCAGTTCTTC. Amino acids: CASSLRTEQFF.

V usage is TRBV7-3 and J usage is TRBJ2-3, with TRBD2 identical over 9 bases. The CDR3 consists of 16 residues. J was trimmed by 1 base and V by 5 bases; bases with no gene match: 7. Germline-derived CDR1 and CDR2 are SGHTA and FQGTGA. The CDR3 coding sequence is TGTGCCAGCAGCCCCCAGGTAGCGGGAGGCACAGATACGCAGTATTTT. Its protein is CASSPQVAGGTDTQYF. Drawing the rest from reference TRBV7-3 and TRBJ2-3, the complete variable domain is GAGVSQTPSNKVTEKGKYVELRCDPISGHTALYWYRQSLGQGPEFLIYFQGTGAADDSGLPNDRFFAVRPEGSVSTLKIQRTERGDSAVYLCASSPQVAGGTDTQYFGPGTRLTVL.

This clone appeared a single time. V usage is TRBV5-1 and J usage is TRBJ2-7; D remains unclear. V was pared by 0 bases and J by 3 bases, with 7 bases between. This CDR3 has 13 amino acids. Germline loops: CDR1 SGHRS, CDR2 YFSETQ. The CDR3 coding sequence is TGCGCCAGCAGCTTGGCCCCGGGCTACGAGCAGTACTTC. Protein: CASSLAPGYEQYF. The variable domain in full, with the rest retrieved from reference TRBV5-1 and TRBJ2-7, is KAGVTQTPRYLIKTRGQQVTLSCSPISGHRSVSWYQQTPGQGLQFLFEYFSETQRNKGNFPGRFSGRQFSNSRSEMNVSTLELGDSALYLCASSLAPGYEQYFGPGTRLTVT.

This rearrangement joins TRBV4-3 to TRBJ1-5, with D uncertain. V was pared by 1 base and J by 4 bases, with 11 bases between. Germline V gene lookup returns CDR1 LGHNA and CDR2 YSLEER. This CDR3 has 15 residues. As DNA, the CDR3 is TGCGCCAGCAGCCAAGGTTGGCAGACAAATCAGCCCCAGCATTTT. This translates into CASSQGWQTNQPQHF.

This chain uses TRBV10-3 with TRBJ2-7; 7 bases are a match to TRBD2. V was clipped by 6 bases and J by 5 bases; unmatched bases: 10. Germline lookup yields CDR1 ENHRY and CDR2 SYGVKD. This CDR3 is 14 amino acids long. CDR3 sequence (DNA): TGTGCCATCAGCCCCGGACTAGGAGGGGACGAGCAGTACTTC. Encoded protein: CAISPGLGGDEQYF.

V and J are TRBV9 and TRBJ1-5; D uncertain. The V end was cut by 0 bases, the J end by 7 bases, with 11 bases between. This CDR3 region has 14 residues. Germline assignment: CDR1 SGDLS and CDR2 YYNGEE. CDR3 in DNA: TGTGCCAGCAGCGTAGGGCCGACGGGACAGCCCCAGCATTTT. Its protein product is CASSVGPTGQPQHF.

In nucleotides, the CDR3 is TGTGCCAGCAGCTACAGGGAACAAGAGACCCAGTACTTC. This encodes CASSYREQETQYF. The chain uses TRBV2 and TRBJ2-5, with D possibly being TRBD1 (6 bases). The germline V gene has CDR1 SNHLY and CDR2 FYNNEI. The ends were cut back, 6 bases at V and 2 bases at J, with 10 bases in the middle. CDR3 size: 13 residues. The full variable domain, completed using reference TRBV2 and TRBJ2-5, is EPEVTQTPSHQVTQMGQEVILRCVPISNHLYFYWYRQILGQKVEFLVSFYNNEISEKSEIFDDQFSVERPDGSNFTLKIRSTKLEDSAMYFCASSYREQETQYFGPGTRLLVL.